The T cell receptor (beta chain) described here comes from a study of T-cell reconstitution after alpha-beta-depleted transplantation in children. Trimming took 0 bases from V and 4 from J, leaving 7 bases between them. This CDR3 contains 13 residues. Construction of the TCRbeta library involved unique molecular identifiers. TCRdb passed the PCR reads through MiXCR, listing each CDR3 protein once. The sample records 350,000 to 450,000 distinct CDR3 sequences, roughly 20% being singletons. This material consisted of PBMCs from the stem cell graft donor, taken from the stem cell graft. The clonotype was recovered from a human donor who donated a stem cell graft to a child with acute myeloid leukemia. This chain uses TRBV12-3 or TRBV12-4 with TRBJ2-7, with D uncertain. CDR3 residues: CASSLANGYEQYF. For the CDR3, the DNA is TGTGCCAGCAGTTTAGCAAATGGATACGAGCAGTACTTC.